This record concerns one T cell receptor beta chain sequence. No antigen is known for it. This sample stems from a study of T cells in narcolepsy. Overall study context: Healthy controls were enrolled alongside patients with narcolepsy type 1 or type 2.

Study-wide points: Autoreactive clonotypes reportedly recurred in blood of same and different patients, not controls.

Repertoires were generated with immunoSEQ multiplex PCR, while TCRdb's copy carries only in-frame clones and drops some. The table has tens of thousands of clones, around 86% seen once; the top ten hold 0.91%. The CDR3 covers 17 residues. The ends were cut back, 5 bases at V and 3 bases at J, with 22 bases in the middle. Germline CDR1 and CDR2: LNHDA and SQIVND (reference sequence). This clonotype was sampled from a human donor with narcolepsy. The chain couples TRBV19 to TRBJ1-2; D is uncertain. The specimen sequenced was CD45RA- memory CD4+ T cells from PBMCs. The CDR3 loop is CASSWVGNKGLDYGYTF. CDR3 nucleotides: TGTGCCAGTAGTTGGGTTGGGAATAAAGGTTTAGACTATGGCTACACCTTC.